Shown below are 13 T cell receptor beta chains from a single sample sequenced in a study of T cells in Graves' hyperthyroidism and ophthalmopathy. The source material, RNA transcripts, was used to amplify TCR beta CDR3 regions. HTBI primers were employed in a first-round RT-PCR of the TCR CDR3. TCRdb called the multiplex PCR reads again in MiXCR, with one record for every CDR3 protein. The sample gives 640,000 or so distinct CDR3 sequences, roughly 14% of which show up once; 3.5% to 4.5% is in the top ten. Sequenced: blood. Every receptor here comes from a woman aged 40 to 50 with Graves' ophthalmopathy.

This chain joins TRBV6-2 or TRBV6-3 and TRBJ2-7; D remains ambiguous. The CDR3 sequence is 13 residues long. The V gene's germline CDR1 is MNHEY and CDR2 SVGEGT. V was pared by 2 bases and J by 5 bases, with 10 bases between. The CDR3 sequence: CASSYRVPHEQYF. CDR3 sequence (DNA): TGTGCCAGCAGTTACCGGGTACCCCACGAGCAGTACTTC.

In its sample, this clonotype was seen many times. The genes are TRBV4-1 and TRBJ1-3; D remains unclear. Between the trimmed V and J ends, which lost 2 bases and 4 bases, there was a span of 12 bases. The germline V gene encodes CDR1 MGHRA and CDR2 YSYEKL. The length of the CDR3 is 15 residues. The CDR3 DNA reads TGCGCCAGCAGCCAACCTCGTACCCTGGGAAACACCATATATTTT. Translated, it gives CASSQPRTLGNTIYF.

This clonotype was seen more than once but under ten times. The CDR3 nucleotides read TGTGCCAGCAGTTTATCCCACAACTCCGGGCCAGCCATATATTTT. Translated, it gives CASSLSHNSGPAIYF. The V and J genes are TRBV28 and TRBJ1-3; D is uncertain. Trimming took off 1 base at V and 11 bases at J, with 18 bases between the two ends. In germline, CDR1 is MDHEN, CDR2 SYDVKM. There are 15 residues in the CDR3.

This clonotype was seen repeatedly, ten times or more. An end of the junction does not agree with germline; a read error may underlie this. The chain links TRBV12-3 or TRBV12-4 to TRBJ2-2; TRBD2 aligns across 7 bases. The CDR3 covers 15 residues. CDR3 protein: CASRARGVYTGELFF. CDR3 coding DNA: TGTGCCAGCAGGGCCCGGGGGGTCTACACAGGGGAGCTGTTTTTT.

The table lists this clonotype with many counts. CDR3 sequence: CASSTPSGGAQAFF. In nucleotides, the CDR3 is TGTGCCAGCAGTACCCCCTCAGGGGGCGCCCAAGCTTTCTTT. This chain uses TRBV27 with TRBJ1-1; 8 positions match TRBD1. The V segment lost 5 bases and the J segment 9 bases; nucleotides outside the gene matches: 11. Germline V gene lookup returns CDR1 MNHEY and CDR2 SMNVEV (reference sequence). CDR3 length equals 14 residues.

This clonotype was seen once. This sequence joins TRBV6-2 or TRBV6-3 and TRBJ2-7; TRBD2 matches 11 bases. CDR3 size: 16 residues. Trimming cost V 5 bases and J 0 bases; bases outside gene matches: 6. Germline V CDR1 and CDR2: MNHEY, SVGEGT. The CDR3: CASSPSGLAVSYEQYF. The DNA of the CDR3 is TGTGCCAGCAGTCCCTCGGGACTAGCGGTCTCCTACGAGCAGTACTTC.

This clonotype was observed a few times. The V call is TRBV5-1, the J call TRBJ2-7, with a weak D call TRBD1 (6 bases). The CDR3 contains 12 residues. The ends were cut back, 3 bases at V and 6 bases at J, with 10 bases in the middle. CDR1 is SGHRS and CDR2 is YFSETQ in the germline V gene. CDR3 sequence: CASSYDRSEQYF. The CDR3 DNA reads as TGCGCCAGCAGCTACGACAGGAGCGAGCAGTACTTC.

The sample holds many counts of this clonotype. In nucleotides, the CDR3 is TGTGCCAGCAGGTCTGTCCGGGGTTCCTACGAGCAGTACTTC. It encodes CASRSVRGSYEQYF. This chain joins TRBV28 and TRBJ2-7; tentative D call: TRBD2 (5 bases). Germline V lookup: CDR1 MDHEN, CDR2 SYDVKM. The CDR3 spans 14 residues. Trimming shortened V by 6 bases and J by 1 base, and 13 bases separated the two germline ends.

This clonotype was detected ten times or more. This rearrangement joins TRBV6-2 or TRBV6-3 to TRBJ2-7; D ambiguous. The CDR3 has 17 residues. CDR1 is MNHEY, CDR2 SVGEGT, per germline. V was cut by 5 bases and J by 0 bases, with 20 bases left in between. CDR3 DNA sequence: TGTGCCAGCAGTCTCACCTCTTTGCGACCTAGCTCCTACGAGCAGTACTTC. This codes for CASSLTSLRPSSYEQYF.

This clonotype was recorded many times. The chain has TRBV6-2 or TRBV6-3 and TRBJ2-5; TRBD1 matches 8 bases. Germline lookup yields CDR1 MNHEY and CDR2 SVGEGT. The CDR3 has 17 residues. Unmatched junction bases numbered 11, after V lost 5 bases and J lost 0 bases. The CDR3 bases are TGTGCCAGCAGTGCATGGACAGGGACCACGTACCAAGAGACCCAGTACTTC. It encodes CASSAWTGTTYQETQYF.

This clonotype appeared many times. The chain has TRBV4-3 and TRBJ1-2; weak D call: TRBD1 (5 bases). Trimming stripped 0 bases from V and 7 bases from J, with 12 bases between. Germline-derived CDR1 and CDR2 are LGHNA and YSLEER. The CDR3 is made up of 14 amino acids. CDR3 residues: CASSQDPGAGGYTF. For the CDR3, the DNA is TGCGCCAGCAGCCAAGATCCCGGGGCCGGTGGCTACACCTTC.

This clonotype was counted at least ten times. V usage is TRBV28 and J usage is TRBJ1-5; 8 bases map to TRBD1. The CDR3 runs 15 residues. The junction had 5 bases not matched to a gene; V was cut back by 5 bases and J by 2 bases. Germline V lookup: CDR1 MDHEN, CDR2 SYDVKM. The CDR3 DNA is TGTGCCAGCAGTCGGACAGGGCTGGGCAATCAGCCCCAGCATTTT. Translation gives CASSRTGLGNQPQHF.

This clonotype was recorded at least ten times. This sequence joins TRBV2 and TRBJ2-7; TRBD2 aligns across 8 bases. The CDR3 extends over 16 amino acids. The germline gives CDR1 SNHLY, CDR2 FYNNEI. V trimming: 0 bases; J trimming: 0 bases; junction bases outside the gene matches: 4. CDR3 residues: CASSEAVAGSSYEQYF. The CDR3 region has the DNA TGTGCCAGCAGTGAAGCCGTAGCGGGAAGCTCCTACGAGCAGTACTTC.